This is a list of T cell receptor beta chains from one sample in a study of blood T cells in healthy people across ages. TCRdb ran MiXCR on the 5' RACE reads and lists one entry per CDR3 protein. The sample shows hundreds of thousands of distinct CDR3 sequences, around three fifths of them seen only once. Sequenced material: blood. These receptors all stem from a man in his 60s in good health. CDR3s include the opening cysteine and the closing phenylalanine or tryptophan. The D gene is left open where the match is weak. Only some rows state a clone size, as once, few, many or a class for expanded clones.

D gene,J gene,V gene,clone size,CDR3 DNA,CDR3 protein
TRBD1,TRBJ2-7,TRBV6-9,.,TGTGCCAGCAGTTATTCAATTAGCGGGACAGGGGGACCCTACGAGCAGTACTTC,CASSYSISGTGGPYEQYF
.,TRBJ2-7,TRBV6-6,.,TGTGCCAGCAGTACGACAGACAGGAACTACGAGCAGTACTTC,CASSTTDRNYEQYF
TRBD2,TRBJ2-1,TRBV9,.,TGTGCCAGCAGCGGAACTAGCGGGGGGAACAATGAGCAGTTCTTC,CASSGTSGGNNEQFF
.,TRBJ1-2,TRBV12-3/TRBV12-4,few,TGTGCCAGCAGCCTAAGGCCCTACCCTAACTATGGCTACACCTTC,CASSLRPYPNYGYTF
.,TRBJ2-7,TRBV6-5,few,TGTGCCAGCAGCCGCTACAGGGACGAGCAGTACTTC,CASSRYRDEQYF
TRBD1,TRBJ1-1,TRBV4-2,.,TGTGCCAGCAGCCAGGGTCGACAGGGTGAAGCTTTCTTT,CASSQGRQGEAFF
TRBD2,TRBJ2-3,TRBV10-3,few,TGTGCCATCGCGGGGGGAGGCACAGATACGCAGTATTTT,CAIAGGGTDTQYF
TRBD2,TRBJ2-3,TRBV7-9,.,TGTGCCAGCAACGTGGGGACTAGCGGGGAAGCAGATACGCAGTATTTT,CASNVGTSGEADTQYF
.,TRBJ2-5,TRBV7-9,few,TGTGCCAGCAGCCCGAGGCAGGGGAGTGAGACCCAGTACTTC,CASSPRQGSETQYF
TRBD2,TRBJ2-5,TRBV5-1,.,TGCGCCAGCAGCTTGGCCCCGACTAGCGGCCAAGAGACCCAGTACTTC,CASSLAPTSGQETQYF
TRBD2,TRBJ2-1,TRBV6-1,.,TGTGCCAGCACCCTAGCGGGGGACAATGAGCAGTTCTTC,CASTLAGDNEQFF
TRBD1,TRBJ2-5,TRBV10-2,.,TGCGCCAGCAGTGAGGAGGGGGCGGGCCACCAAGAGACCCAGTACTTC,CASSEEGAGHQETQYF
.,TRBJ2-5,TRBV10-3,.,TGTGCCATCAGTGTGGGGGCACCGTATGGGCCCCAAGAGACCCAGTACTTC,CAISVGAPYGPQETQYF
.,TRBJ1-2,TRBV10-3,.,TGTGCCATCAGAAGTCCGAGTTCTAACTATGGCTACACCTTC,CAIRSPSSNYGYTF
TRBD1,TRBJ1-1,TRBV12-3/TRBV12-4,.,TGTGCCAGCAGTCCAGGCAGGGGGGACACTGAAGCTTTCTTT,CASSPGRGDTEAFF
.,TRBJ1-2,TRBV7-9,.,TGTGCCAGCAGCCTCAAATCGGGGGATGGCTACACCTTC,CASSLKSGDGYTF
TRBD1,TRBJ2-7,TRBV6-1,.,TGTGCCAGCATTCGGGGACAGGGGGTCTCCTACGAGCAGTACTTC,CASIRGQGVSYEQYF
.,TRBJ1-4,TRBV12-3/TRBV12-4,.,TGTGCCAGCAGCCCCCGGAGACACGCAACTAATGAAAAACTGTTTTTT,CASSPRRHATNEKLFF
TRBD1,TRBJ1-2,TRBV3-1,few,TGTGCCAGCAGCCAAGCTTCGGGACAGGGGAATGGCTACACCTTC,CASSQASGQGNGYTF
.,TRBJ1-1,TRBV29-1,few,TGCAGCGCTACGGACGACATGAACACTGAAGCTTTCTTT,CSATDDMNTEAFF
TRBD2,TRBJ2-1,TRBV6-5,few,TGTGCCAGCAGACCCGGTGGAGCGGGGGACAATGAGCAGTTCTTC,CASRPGGAGDNEQFF